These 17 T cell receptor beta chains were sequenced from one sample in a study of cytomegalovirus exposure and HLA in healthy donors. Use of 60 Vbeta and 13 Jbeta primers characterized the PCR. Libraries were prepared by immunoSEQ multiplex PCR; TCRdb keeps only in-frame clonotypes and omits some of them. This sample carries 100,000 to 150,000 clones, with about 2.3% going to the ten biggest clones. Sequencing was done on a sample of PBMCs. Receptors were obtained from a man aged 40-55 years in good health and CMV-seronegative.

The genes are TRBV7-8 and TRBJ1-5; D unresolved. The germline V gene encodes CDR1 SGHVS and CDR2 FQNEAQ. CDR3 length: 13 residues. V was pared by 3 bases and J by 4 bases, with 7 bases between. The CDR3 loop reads CASSFNSNQPQHF. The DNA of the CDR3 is TGTGCCAGCAGCTTTAACAGTAATCAGCCCCAGCATTTT.

CDR3 nucleotide sequence: TGTGCCAGCAGCGTAGCCACCGGAGGGGAGCCCCAGCATTTT. It specifies CASSVATGGEPQHF. This rearrangement joins TRBV9 to TRBJ1-5; a possible D gene is TRBD1 (5 bases). The germline V gene encodes CDR1 SGDLS and CDR2 YYNGEE. V lost 0 bases and J lost 8, with 12 bases in between. The CDR3 totals 14 residues.

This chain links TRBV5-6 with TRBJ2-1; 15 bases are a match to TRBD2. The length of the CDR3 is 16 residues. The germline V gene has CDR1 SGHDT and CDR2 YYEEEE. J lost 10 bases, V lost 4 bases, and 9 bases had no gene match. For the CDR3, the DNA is TGTGCCAGCAGCGAAGGACTAGCGGGGGGGCGTCGGGAGCAGTTCTTC. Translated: CASSEGLAGGRREQFF.

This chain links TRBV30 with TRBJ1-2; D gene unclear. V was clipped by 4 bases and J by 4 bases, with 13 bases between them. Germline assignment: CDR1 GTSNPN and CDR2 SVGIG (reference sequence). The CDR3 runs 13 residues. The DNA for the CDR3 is TGTGCCTGGAATACAGATCCTTTCTATGGCTACACCTTC. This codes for CAWNTDPFYGYTF.

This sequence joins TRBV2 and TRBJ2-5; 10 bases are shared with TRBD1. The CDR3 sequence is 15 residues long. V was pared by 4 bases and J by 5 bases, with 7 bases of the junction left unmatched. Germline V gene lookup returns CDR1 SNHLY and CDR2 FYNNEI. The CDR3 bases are TGTGCCAGCAGTGGTGCGGGGGACAGGGGTGAGACCCAGTACTTC. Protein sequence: CASSGAGDRGETQYF.

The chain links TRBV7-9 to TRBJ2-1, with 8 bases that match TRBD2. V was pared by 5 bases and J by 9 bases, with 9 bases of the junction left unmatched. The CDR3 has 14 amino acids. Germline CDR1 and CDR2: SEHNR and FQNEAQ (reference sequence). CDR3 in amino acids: CASSTGLAVGEQFF. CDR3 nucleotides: TGTGCCAGCAGCACAGGACTAGCCGTCGGTGAGCAGTTCTTC. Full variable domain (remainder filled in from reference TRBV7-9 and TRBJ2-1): DTGVSQNPRHKITKRGQNVTFRCDPISEHNRLYWYRQTLGQGPEFLTYFQNEAQLEKSRLLSDRFSAERPKGSFSTLEIQRTEQGDSAMYLCASSTGLAVGEQFFGPGTRLTVL.

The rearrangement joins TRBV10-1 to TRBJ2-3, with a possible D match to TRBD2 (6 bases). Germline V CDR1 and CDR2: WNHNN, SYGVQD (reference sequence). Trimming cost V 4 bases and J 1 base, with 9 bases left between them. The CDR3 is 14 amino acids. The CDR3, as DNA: TGCGCCAGCAGTGGACTAGAGCGCACAGATACGCAGTATTTT. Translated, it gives CASSGLERTDTQYF.

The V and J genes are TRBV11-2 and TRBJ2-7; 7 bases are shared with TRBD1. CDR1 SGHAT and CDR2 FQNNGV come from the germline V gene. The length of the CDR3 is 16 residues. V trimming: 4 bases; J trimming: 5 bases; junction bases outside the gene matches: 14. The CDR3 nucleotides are TGTGCCAGCAGCTCTATCGGGACAGTAAAAACCCACGAGCAGTACTTC. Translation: CASSSIGTVKTHEQYF.

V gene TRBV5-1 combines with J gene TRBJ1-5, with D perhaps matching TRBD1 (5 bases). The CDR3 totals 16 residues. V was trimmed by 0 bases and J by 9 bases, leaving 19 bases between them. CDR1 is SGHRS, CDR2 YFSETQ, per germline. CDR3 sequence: CASSLDGSTGGAPQHF. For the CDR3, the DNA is TGCGCCAGCAGCTTGGACGGTTCTACGGGGGGAGCGCCCCAGCATTTT.

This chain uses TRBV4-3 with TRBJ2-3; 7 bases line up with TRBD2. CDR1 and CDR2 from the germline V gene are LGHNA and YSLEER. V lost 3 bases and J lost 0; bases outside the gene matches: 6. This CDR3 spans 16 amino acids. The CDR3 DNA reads TGCGCCAGCAGCCATTTCCTAGCGGAGAGCACAGATACGCAGTATTTT. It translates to CASSHFLAESTDTQYF.

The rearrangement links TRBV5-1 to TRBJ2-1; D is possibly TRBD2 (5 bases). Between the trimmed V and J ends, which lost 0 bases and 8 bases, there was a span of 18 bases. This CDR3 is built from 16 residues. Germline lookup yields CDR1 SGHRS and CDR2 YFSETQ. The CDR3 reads CASSLGGSVSWDEQFF. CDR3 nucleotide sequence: TGCGCCAGCAGCTTGGGAGGTAGCGTATCCTGGGATGAGCAGTTCTTC.

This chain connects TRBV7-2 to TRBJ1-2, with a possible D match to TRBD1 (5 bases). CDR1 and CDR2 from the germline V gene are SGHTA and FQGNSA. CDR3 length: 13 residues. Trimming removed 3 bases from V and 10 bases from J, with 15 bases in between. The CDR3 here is CASSLGGWGDYTF. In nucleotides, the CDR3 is TGTGCCAGCAGCTTGGGTGGCTGGGGCGACTACACCTTC.

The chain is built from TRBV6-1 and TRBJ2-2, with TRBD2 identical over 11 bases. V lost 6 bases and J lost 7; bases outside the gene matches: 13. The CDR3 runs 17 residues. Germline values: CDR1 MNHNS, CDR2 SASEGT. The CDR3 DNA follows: TGTGCCAGCAGGGAACGTTTAGCGGGAGGGATGGGCGGGGAGCTGTTTTTT. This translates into CASRERLAGGMGGELFF.

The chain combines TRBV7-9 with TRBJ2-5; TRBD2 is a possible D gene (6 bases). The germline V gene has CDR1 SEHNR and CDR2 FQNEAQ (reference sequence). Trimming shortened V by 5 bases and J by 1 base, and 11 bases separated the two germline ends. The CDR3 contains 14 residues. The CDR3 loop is CASSPILAQETQYF. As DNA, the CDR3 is TGTGCCAGCAGCCCGATACTAGCCCAAGAGACCCAGTACTTC.

DNA for the CDR3: TGCGCCCGAACGCCGAAACCAGTGCGGGAGAGCGATACGCAGTATTTT. Translation: CARTPKPVRESDTQYF. The chain couples TRBV4-3 to TRBJ2-3, with 7 bases lining up with TRBD2. Germline CDR1 is LGHNA and CDR2 is YSLEER. The trim removed 11 bases at V and 6 bases at J, leaving 20 bases unmatched. The CDR3 length is 16 residues.

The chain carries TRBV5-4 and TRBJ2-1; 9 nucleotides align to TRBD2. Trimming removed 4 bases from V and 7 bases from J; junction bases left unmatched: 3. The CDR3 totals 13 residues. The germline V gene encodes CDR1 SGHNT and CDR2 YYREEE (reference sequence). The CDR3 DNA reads TGTGCCAGCAGCGGACTAGCGTTTAATGAGCAGTTCTTC. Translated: CASSGLAFNEQFF. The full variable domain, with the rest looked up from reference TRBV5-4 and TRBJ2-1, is ETGVTQSPTHLIKTRGQQVTLRCSSQSGHNTVSWYQQALGQGPQFIFQYYREEENGRGNFPPRFSGLQFPNYSSELNVNALELDDSALYLCASSGLAFNEQFFGPGTRLTVL.

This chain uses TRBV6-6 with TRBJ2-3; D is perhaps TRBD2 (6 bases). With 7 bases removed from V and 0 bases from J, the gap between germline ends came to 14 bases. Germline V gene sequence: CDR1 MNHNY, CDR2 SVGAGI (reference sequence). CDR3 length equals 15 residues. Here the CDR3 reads CASTGLGRSTDTQYF. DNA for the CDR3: TGTGCCAGCACCGGTTTGGGGAGGAGCACAGATACGCAGTATTTT.